This TCR beta chain was recovered during a study of blood T cells in healthy people across ages. The individuals who served as donors were healthy Caucasians living in Russia, aged about 6 to 95. Researchers isolated at least 6 million PBMCs per sample. Notes on the study in general: Older individuals had lower TCR beta diversity per million T cells (the decline was roughly linear). Both naive CD4+ cell counts and diversity were greater in long-lived donors than in aged donors.

Regarding this clonotype: Its antigen is as yet unknown.

The CDR3 consists of 15 residues. Deletions cut 6 bases from V and 7 bases from J, with 18 bases between. The germline CDR1 and CDR2 sequences are SEHNR and FQNEAQ (reference sequence). It was with a sample-barcoded 5' primer and a J-beta primer mix that a second PCR of roughly 7 to 12 cycles was run. TCRdb called the 5' RACE reads again in MiXCR, with one record for every CDR3 protein. The sample lists 1.8 million or so distinct CDR3 sequences; approximately 39% were seen once. This sequence was found in a human donor in good health. The V gene is TRBV7-9, the J gene TRBJ1-4, with D maybe TRBD1 (5 bases). Sequenced sample: blood. CDR3 in amino acids: CASSPSVAGGEKLFF. In DNA form, the CDR3 reads TGTGCCAGCAGTCCCTCCGTGGCGGGGGGTGAAAAACTGTTTTTT. The full variable domain, with the rest looked up from reference TRBV7-9 and TRBJ1-4, is DTGVSQNPRHKITKRGQNVTFRCDPISEHNRLYWYRQTLGQGPEFLTYFQNEAQLEKSRLLSDRFSAERPKGSFSTLEIQRTEQGDSAMYLCASSPSVAGGEKLFFGSGTQLSVL.